This entry describes one T cell receptor beta chain. The data are from a study of cytomegalovirus exposure and HLA in healthy donors. Trimming cost V 1 base and J 6 bases; bases outside gene matches: 7. Germline CDR1 and CDR2: SEHNR and FQNEAQ (reference sequence). The CDR3 runs 16 residues. Primers: 60 Vbeta forward and 13 Jbeta reverse. The data were produced by immunoSEQ multiplex PCR, yet TCRdb's version contains in-frame clones alone and is incomplete. The table lists about 150,000 clones, about four fifths of them singletons. This TCR was sampled from a woman aged 40 to 49 in good health and CMV-seropositive. J is TRBJ2-2 and V is TRBV7-9; TRBD2 matches at 8 bases. Sequenced material: PBMCs. CDR3 loop: CASSLGFSGASGELFF. As DNA, the CDR3 is TGTGCCAGCAGCTTAGGCTTTAGCGGGGCCTCCGGGGAGCTGTTTTTT.